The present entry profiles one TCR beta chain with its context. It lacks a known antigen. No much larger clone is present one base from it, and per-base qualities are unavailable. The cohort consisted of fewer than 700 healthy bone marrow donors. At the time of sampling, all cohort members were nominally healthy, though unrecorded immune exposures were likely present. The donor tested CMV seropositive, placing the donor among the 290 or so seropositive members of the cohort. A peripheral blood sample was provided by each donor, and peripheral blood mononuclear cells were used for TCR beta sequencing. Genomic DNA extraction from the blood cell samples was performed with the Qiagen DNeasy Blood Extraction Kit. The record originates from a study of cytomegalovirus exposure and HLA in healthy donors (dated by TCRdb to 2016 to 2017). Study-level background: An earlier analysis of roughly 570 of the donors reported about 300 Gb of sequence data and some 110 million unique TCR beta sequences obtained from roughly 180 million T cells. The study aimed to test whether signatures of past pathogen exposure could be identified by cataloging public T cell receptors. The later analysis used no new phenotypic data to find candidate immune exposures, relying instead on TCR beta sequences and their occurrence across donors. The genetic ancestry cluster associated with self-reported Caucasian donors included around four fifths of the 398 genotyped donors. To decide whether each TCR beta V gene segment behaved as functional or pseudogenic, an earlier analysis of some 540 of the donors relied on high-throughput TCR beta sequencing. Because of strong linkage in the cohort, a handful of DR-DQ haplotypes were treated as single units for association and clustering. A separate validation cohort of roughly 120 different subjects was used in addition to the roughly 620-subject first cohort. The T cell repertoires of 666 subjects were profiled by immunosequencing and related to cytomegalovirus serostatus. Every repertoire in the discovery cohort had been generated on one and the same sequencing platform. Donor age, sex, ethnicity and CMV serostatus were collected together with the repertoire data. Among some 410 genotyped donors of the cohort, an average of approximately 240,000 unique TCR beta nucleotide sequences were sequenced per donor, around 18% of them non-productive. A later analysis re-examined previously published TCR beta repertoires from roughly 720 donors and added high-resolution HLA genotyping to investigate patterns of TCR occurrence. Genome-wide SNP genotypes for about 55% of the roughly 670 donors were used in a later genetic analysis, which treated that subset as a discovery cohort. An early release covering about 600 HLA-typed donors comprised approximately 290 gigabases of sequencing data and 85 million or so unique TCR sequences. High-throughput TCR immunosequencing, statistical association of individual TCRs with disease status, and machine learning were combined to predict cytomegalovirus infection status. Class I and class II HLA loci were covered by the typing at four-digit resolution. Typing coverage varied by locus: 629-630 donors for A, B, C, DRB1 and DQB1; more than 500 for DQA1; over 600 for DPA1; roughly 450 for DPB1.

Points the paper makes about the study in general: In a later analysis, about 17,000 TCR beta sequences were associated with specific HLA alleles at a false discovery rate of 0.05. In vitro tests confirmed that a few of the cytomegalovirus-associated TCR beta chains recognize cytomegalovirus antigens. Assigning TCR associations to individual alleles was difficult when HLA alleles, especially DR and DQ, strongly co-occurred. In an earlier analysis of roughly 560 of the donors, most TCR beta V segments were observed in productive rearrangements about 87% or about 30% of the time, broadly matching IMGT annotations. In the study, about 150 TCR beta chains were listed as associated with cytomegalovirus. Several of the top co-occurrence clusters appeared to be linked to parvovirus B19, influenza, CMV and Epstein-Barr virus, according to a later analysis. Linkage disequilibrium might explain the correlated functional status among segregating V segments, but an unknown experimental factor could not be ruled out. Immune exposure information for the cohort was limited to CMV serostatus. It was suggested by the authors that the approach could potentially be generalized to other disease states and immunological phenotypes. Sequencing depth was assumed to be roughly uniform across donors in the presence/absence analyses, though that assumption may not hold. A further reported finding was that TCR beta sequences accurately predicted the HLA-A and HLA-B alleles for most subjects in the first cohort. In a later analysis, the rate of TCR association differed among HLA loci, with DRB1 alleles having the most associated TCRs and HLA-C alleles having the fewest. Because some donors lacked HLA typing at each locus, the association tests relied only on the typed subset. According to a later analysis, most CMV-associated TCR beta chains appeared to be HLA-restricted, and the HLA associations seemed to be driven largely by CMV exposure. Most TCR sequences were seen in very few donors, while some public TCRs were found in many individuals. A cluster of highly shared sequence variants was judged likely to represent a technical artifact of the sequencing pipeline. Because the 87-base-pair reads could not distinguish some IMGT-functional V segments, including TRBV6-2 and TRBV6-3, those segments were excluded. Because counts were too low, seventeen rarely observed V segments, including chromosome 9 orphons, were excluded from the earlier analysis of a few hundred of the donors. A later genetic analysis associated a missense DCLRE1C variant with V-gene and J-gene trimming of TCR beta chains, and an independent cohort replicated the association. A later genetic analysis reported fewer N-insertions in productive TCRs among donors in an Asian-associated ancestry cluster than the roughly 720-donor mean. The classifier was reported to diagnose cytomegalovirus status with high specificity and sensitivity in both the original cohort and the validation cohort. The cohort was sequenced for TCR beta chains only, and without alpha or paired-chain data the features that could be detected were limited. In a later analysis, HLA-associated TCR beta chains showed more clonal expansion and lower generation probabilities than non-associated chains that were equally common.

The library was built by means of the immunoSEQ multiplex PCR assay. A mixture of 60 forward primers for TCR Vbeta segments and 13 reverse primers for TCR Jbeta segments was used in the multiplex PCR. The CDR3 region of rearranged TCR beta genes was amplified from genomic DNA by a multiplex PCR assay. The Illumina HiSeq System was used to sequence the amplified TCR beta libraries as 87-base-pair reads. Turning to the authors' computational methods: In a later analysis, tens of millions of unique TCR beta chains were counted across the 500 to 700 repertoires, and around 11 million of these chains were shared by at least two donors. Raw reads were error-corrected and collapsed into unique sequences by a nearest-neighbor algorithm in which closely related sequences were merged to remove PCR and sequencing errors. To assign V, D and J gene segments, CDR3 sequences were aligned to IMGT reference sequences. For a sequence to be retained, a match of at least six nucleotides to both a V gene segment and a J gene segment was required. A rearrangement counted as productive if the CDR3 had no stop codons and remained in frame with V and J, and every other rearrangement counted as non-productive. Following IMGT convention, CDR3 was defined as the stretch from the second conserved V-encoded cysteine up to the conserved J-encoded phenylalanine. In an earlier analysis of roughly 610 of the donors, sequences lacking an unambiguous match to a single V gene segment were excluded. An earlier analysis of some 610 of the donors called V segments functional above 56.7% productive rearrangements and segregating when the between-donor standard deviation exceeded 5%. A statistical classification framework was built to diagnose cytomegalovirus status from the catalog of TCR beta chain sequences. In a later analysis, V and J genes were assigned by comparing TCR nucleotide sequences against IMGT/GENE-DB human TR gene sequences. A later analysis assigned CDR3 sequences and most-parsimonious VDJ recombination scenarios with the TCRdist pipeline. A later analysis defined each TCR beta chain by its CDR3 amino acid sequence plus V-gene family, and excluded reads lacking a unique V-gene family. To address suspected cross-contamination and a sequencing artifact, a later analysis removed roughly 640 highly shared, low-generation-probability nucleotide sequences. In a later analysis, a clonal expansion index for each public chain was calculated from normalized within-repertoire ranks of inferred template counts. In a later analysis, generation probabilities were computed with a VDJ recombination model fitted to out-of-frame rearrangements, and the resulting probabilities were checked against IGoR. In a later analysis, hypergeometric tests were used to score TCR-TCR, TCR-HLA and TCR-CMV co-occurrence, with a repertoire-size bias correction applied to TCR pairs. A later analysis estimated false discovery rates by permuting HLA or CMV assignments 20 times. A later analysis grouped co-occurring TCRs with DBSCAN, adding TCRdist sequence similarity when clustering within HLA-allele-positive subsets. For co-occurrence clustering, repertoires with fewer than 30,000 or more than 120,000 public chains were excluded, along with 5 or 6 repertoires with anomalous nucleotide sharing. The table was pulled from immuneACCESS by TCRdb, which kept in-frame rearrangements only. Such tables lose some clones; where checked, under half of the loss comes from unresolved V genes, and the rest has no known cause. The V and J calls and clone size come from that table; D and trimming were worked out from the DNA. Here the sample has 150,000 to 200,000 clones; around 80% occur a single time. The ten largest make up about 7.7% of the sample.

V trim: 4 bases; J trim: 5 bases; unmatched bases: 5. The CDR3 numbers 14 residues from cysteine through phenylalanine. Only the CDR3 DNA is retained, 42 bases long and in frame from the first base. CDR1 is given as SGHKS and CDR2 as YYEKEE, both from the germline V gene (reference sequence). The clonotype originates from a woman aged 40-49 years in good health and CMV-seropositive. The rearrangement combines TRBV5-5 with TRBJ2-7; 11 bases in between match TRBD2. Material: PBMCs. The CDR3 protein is CASSQLAGVNEQYF. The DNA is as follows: TGTGCCAGCAGCCAACTAGCGGGAGTGAACGAGCAGTACTTC.